Listed below are T cell receptor beta chains from one sample, sequenced in a study of cytomegalovirus exposure and HLA in healthy donors. The assay was immunoSEQ multiplex PCR, and TCRdb's table has in-frame clones only and misses some. Its clone listing holds approximately 150,000 clones. Input material: PBMCs. Receptors were obtained from a woman between 45 and 65 years old in good health and CMV-seronegative. CDR3s include the opening cysteine and the closing phenylalanine or tryptophan. A D gene is named only where the DNA matches it firmly.

TRBV5-1	TRBJ1-5	.	TGCGCCAGCAGCGTGGACATGAATCAGCCCCAGCATTTT	CASSVDMNQPQHF
TRBV7-9	TRBJ2-5	.	TGTGCCAGCAGCTCAACGCGGGACCTATTCCAAGAGACCCAGTACTTC	CASSSTRDLFQETQYF
TRBV4-1	TRBJ2-1	.	TGCGCCAGCAGCTACGACAGTACCTACAATGAGCAGTTCTTC	CASSYDSTYNEQFF
TRBV11-1	TRBJ2-7	.	TGTGCCAGCAGCTTATCAGGGTCGCACCTCGAGCAGTACTTC	CASSLSGSHLEQYF
TRBV19	TRBJ2-7	.	TGTGCCAGTAGTATGGGCGCCATCTTAAGCTACGAGCAGTACTTC	CASSMGAILSYEQYF
TRBV4-2	TRBJ1-1	.	TGTGCCAGCAGCCGAGAGGCCATCCTCGGGAAATCAGCTTTCTTT	CASSREAILGKSAFF
TRBV5-6	TRBJ1-6	TRBD1	TGTGCCAGCAGCTTAGGGACAGGGGCCTCACCCCTCCACTTT	CASSLGTGASPLHF
TRBV13	TRBJ2-3	TRBD2	TGTGCCAGCAGCTTCAGGACTAGCGAGTCAGATACGCAGTATTTT	CASSFRTSESDTQYF
TRBV7-3	TRBJ2-5	TRBD2	TGTGCCAGCAGCTTAACCCTAGCGGGAGGCCAAGAGACCCAGTACTTC	CASSLTLAGGQETQYF
TRBV4-2	TRBJ2-7	TRBD1	TGTGCCAGCAGCCACGACAGGGAGTCCCACGAGCAGTACTTC	CASSHDRESHEQYF
TRBV11-3	TRBJ2-2	.	TGTGCCAGCAGCCTAGGGTGGGCTGAAAACCCGAACACCGGGGAGCTGTTTTTT	CASSLGWAENPNTGELFF
TRBV25-1	TRBJ2-7	.	TGTGCCAGCAGCGTAGGGTCCCGAACAGGGCCCTACGAGCAGTACTTC	CASSVGSRTGPYEQYF
TRBV6-5	TRBJ1-5	TRBD1	TGTGCCAGCAGGAGACAGGGGGGTCAGCCCCAGCATTTT	CASRRQGGQPQHF
TRBV9	TRBJ1-2	.	TGTGCCAGCAGCGTATCGAGCGCTAACTATGGCTACACCTTC	CASSVSSANYGYTF
TRBV13	TRBJ2-7	TRBD1	TGTGCCAGCAGCTTAGGGGGACAGGGGCAGTACGAGCAGTACTTC	CASSLGGQGQYEQYF
TRBV6-5	TRBJ2-1	TRBD2	TGTGCCAGCAGCCGTAGCGGGGTGACCTACAATGAGCAGTTCTTC	CASSRSGVTYNEQFF
TRBV7-9	TRBJ2-7	.	TGTGCCGGGGGTGGGGGCGCCAGCTCCTACGAGCAGTACTTC	CAGGGGASSYEQYF
TRBV5-6	TRBJ2-7	TRBD1	TGTGCCAGCAGTTATACGGGAGGGGGACAGGGGTACTACGAGCAGTACTTC	CASSYTGGGQGYYEQYF
TRBV6-1	TRBJ1-6	TRBD1	TGTGCCAGCAGTGCCAACACAGGGGGGGGTTCACCCCTCCACTTT	CASSANTGGGSPLHF
TRBV29-1	TRBJ2-1	TRBD1	TGCAGCGTCACCCGGACAGGAGTGGATGAGCAGTTCTTC	CSVTRTGVDEQFF
TRBV30	TRBJ2-7	TRBD1	TGTGCCTGGAGTGCCGGGACAGGGGCCTACGAGCAGTACTTC	CAWSAGTGAYEQYF
TRBV19	TRBJ1-1	.	TGTGCCAGTAGCCGAGCCGGGGTGACTGAAGCTTTCTTT	CASSRAGVTEAFF
TRBV28	TRBJ2-1	.	TGTGCCAGCACCTCATTCTCCAGGGACAATGAGCAGTTCTTC	CASTSFSRDNEQFF
TRBV30	TRBJ1-2	.	TGTGCCTGGTGCCGGCAGGGAAGAACTAACTATGGCTACACCTTC	CAWCRQGRTNYGYTF
TRBV28	TRBJ2-6	TRBD2	TGTGCCAGCAGTTTGGGGGGGACTTCTGGGGCCAACGTCCTGACTTTC	CASSLGGTSGANVLTF
TRBV7-2	TRBJ2-7	TRBD2	TGTGCCAGCAGCTTCACTAGCGGGAGGGGGCACGAGCAGTACTTC	CASSFTSGRGHEQYF
TRBV2	TRBJ2-4	TRBD1	TGTGCCAGCAGGGGACAGGCCAAAAACATTCAGTACTTC	CASRGQAKNIQYF
TRBV6-5	TRBJ1-5	TRBD1	TGTGCCAGCAGTTACTCGACAGGGAAGGATCAGCCCCAGCATTTT	CASSYSTGKDQPQHF
TRBV5-6	TRBJ2-5	TRBD1	TGTGCCAGCAGACAAACAGGGGGCGTAGAGACCCAGTACTTC	CASRQTGGVETQYF
TRBV9	TRBJ2-3	.	TGTGCCAGCAGCCCAGGGGACCAGGACACGCAGTATTTT	CASSPGDQDTQYF
TRBV11-3	TRBJ1-1	.	TGTGCCAGCAGCCTCGGGACACATAACACTGAAGCTTTCTTT	CASSLGTHNTEAFF
TRBV5-1	TRBJ2-1	.	TGCGCCAGCAGGGAGAAGGCAGGGCCATACAATGAGCAGTTCTTC	CASREKAGPYNEQFF
TRBV28	TRBJ2-7	.	TGTGCCAGCAGCCTAGCCCTCTTTCACGAGCAGTACTTC	CASSLALFHEQYF
TRBV28	TRBJ2-7	.	TGTGCCAGCAAGGCCCAGGAGGGCGCCTACGAGCAGTACTTC	CASKAQEGAYEQYF
TRBV30	TRBJ1-1	.	TGTGCCTGGAGTTCGGACAGTCGTGATACTGAAGCTTTCTTT	CAWSSDSRDTEAFF
TRBV4-1	TRBJ1-1	.	TGCGCCAGCAGCCAGCCTCCGGACACTGAAGCTTTCTTT	CASSQPPDTEAFF
TRBV27	TRBJ2-3	.	TGTGCCAGCAGTAACTCGGACAGTCCAAGGGATACGCAGTATTTT	CASSNSDSPRDTQYF
TRBV7-9	TRBJ1-1	.	TGTGCCAGCAGTTTGACTGGGTCGAACACTGAAGCTTTCTTT	CASSLTGSNTEAFF
TRBV11-2	TRBJ2-5	.	TGTGCCAGCAGCTTTTCGACTGCGGGGGAGACCCAGTACTTC	CASSFSTAGETQYF
TRBV7-9	TRBJ2-1	TRBD2	TGTGCCAGCAGCTTGGGCGGGGGGGCCACGGGTGAGCAGTTCTTC	CASSLGGGATGEQFF
TRBV7-9	TRBJ2-1	.	TGTGCCAGCAGCTCCCAGGGCAACAATGAGCAGTTCTTC	CASSSQGNNEQFF
TRBV4-1	TRBJ1-3	.	TGCGCCAGCTCTCCGACAGAGCTCTCTCCCTCTGGAAACACCATATATTTT	CASSPTELSPSGNTIYF
TRBV7-9	TRBJ2-2	.	TGTGCCAGCAGCTTAGCCGGCGGGGAGCTGTTTTTT	CASSLAGGELFF
TRBV7-3	TRBJ1-6	.	TGTGCCAGCAGCGACGCGGGGGGGAGTTCACCCCTCCACTTT	CASSDAGGSSPLHF
TRBV4-2	TRBJ2-7	TRBD2	TGTGCCAGCAGCCAAGAGCAGAACCGAGGGACTAGCGGGAGGGTCTACGAGCAGTACTTC	CASSQEQNRGTSGRVYEQYF
TRBV15	TRBJ2-7	.	TGTGCCACCAGCAGGACTACCGGGACTCACGCCTACGAGCAGTACTTC	CATSRTTGTHAYEQYF
TRBV19	TRBJ1-1	TRBD1	TGTGCCAGTAGTATAGGGACAGGGACGAACACTGAAGCTTTCTTT	CASSIGTGTNTEAFF
TRBV10-3	TRBJ2-3	TRBD2	TGTGCCATCAGCCGACTAAGCGGGAGAGATACGCAGTATTTT	CAISRLSGRDTQYF
TRBV28	TRBJ1-2	TRBD1	TGTGCCAGCAGTTTAACCGGGACAGCAAAAGGCTACACCTTC	CASSLTGTAKGYTF
TRBV6-6	TRBJ1-5	TRBD1	TGTGCCAGCATTGACAGGGGTGGGGATCAGCCCCAGCATTTT	CASIDRGGDQPQHF
TRBV29-1	TRBJ1-2	TRBD1	TGCAGCGTTGGAGTGACAGGGAACTATGGCTACACCTTC	CSVGVTGNYGYTF
TRBV28	TRBJ1-2	TRBD1	TGTGCCAGCAGCATCGGGGACAGCAGCTATGGCTACACCTTC	CASSIGDSSYGYTF
TRBV7-9	TRBJ1-2	TRBD1	TGTGCCAGCAGCTCGAGGCAGGGGGCGGACGGCTACACCTTC	CASSSRQGADGYTF
TRBV4-1	TRBJ2-7	TRBD1	TGCGCCAGCAGCCAATTTCCCCGGGACAGACACCGCGAGCAGTACTTC	CASSQFPRDRHREQYF